A single sample gave rise to the 9 T cell receptor beta chains below, sequenced in a study of PD-1 blockade in classical Hodgkin lymphoma. The method was immunoSEQ multiplex PCR; TCRdb's version includes in-frame clones alone and lacks a portion of them. The top ten clones hold less than 20% of a sample with about 110,000 clones, nearly 90% of them seen once. Relapses following autologous stem cell transplantation were seen in all patients, with brentuximab vedotin exposure varying. The sample here was peripheral blood mononuclear cells (PBMCs), taken before the second cycle of nivolumab. These receptors were taken from a human donor with classical Hodgkin lymphoma.

The rearrangement uses TRBV11-2 and TRBJ2-7, with TRBD2 matching 8 bases. This CDR3 is 17 amino acids long. J gave up 3 bases and V 1 base, and 11 bases lay outside the gene matches. Germline V CDR1 and CDR2: SGHAT, FQNNGV. The CDR3 DNA reads as TGTGCCAGCAGCTTAGTCGGGAGGGGACATATTAGCTACGAGCAGTACTTC. Amino acids: CASSLVGRGHISYEQYF.

The chain uses TRBV6-5 and TRBJ1-1, with a tentative D call TRBD1 (5 bases). The V gene lost 6 bases and the J gene lost 5 bases, with 13 bases spanning the gap. The CDR3 length is 13 residues. CDR1 is MNHEY and CDR2 is SVGAGI in the germline V gene. CDR3 bases: TGTGCCAGCAGAGGGTGGGGGTTTACTGAAGCTTTCTTT. Its translation is CASRGWGFTEAFF.

The J gene is TRBJ2-2, the V gene TRBV4-3; TRBD1 or TRBD2 may be the D gene (5 bases each). The length of the CDR3 is 13 residues. V was trimmed by 6 bases and J by 7 bases, leaving 12 bases between them. CDR1 LGHNA and CDR2 YSLEER come from the germline V gene. CDR3 protein: CASRMGEGGELFF. CDR3 DNA sequence: TGCGCCAGCAGGATGGGGGAAGGCGGGGAGCTGTTTTTT.

This chain uses TRBV28 with TRBJ1-3, with D possibly being TRBD1 (6 bases). CDR3 size: 13 residues. V was pared by 6 bases and J by 7 bases, with 13 bases between. CDR1 and CDR2 from the germline V gene are MDHEN and SYDVKM. The CDR3 bases are TGTGCCAGCAGCGTGAATAGGGGGAACACCATATATTTT. Protein product: CASSVNRGNTIYF.

This chain uses TRBV19 with TRBJ1-1; possible D gene TRBD1, 5 bases. CDR3 length: 15 amino acids. Germline V gives CDR1 LNHDA, CDR2 SQIVND (reference sequence). V lost 4 bases to trimming and J lost 2 bases, with 14 bases between them. The CDR3 coding sequence is TGTGCCAGTAGTAGGTTCGGGGGGACCAACACTGAAGCTTTCTTT. As protein: CASSRFGGTNTEAFF. Full variable domain (remainder filled in from reference TRBV19 and TRBJ1-1): DGGITQSPKYLFRKEGQNVTLSCEQNLNHDAMYWYRQDPGQGLRLIYYSQIVNDFQKGDIAEGYSVSREKKESFPLTVTSAQKNPTAFYLCASSRFGGTNTEAFFGQGTRLTVV.

V usage is TRBV27 and J usage is TRBJ2-7; D gene unclear. The ends were cut back, 2 bases at V and 2 bases at J, with 10 bases in the middle. The CDR3 runs to 14 residues. Germline CDR1 is MNHEY and CDR2 is SMNVEV (reference sequence). CDR3 residues: CASSLEPQTYEQYF. DNA for the CDR3: TGTGCCAGCAGTTTAGAGCCCCAGACCTACGAGCAGTACTTC.

This chain joins TRBV2 and TRBJ2-1; TRBD1 matches at 8 bases. Germline V gene data show CDR1 as SNHLY and CDR2 as FYNNEI. CDR3 length: 13 amino acids. With V trimmed by 7 bases and J by 4 bases, 3 bases remained unmatched. The CDR3, as DNA: TGTGCCAGCATGACAGGGGAGTACAATGAGCAGTTCTTC. Translation: CASMTGEYNEQFF.

In its sample, this clone was seen once. The J gene is TRBJ1-2, the V gene TRBV7-8; no reliable D call. CDR1 and CDR2 (germline): SGHVS, FQNEAQ. The CDR3 sequence is 13 residues long. Trimming removed 0 bases from V and 6 bases from J, with 8 bases in between. Here the CDR3 reads CASSLAPTDGYTF. The CDR3 region has the DNA TGTGCCAGCAGCTTAGCGCCGACGGATGGCTACACCTTC.

The V call is TRBV25-1, the J call TRBJ2-7, with 7 bases aligning to TRBD1. V lost 5 bases, J lost 2 bases, and 9 bases stayed unmatched. The germline V gene has CDR1 MGHDK and CDR2 SYGVNS. The CDR3 spans 15 residues. CDR3 in DNA: TGTGCCAGCAGTAACGGACAGGCAGGAACCTACGAGCAGTACTTC. Translation gives CASSNGQAGTYEQYF.